This TCR beta chain derives from a study of cytomegalovirus exposure and HLA in healthy donors. Study findings and constraints: Excluded: some indistinguishable V segments such as TRBV6-2 and TRBV6-3. The productive fraction for most TCR beta V segments was about 87% or about 30% in an earlier analysis.

To note about this clone: Its target is unknown.

CDR1 SEHNR and CDR2 FQNEAQ come from the germline V gene (reference sequence). CDR3 size: 15 residues. Trimming took 5 bases from V and 6 from J; bases not matched to a gene: 13. The PCR was carried out with 60 Vbeta primers and 13 Jbeta primers. Original handling: It was a later analysis that counted roughly 80 million unique TCR beta chains, of which 9.5 million to 14 million were shared. Assay used: immunoSEQ multiplex PCR; TCRdb lists only in-frame clones, some missing. The V and J calls and clone size come from that table; D and trimming were worked out from the DNA. The sample has about 70,000 clones, approximately 67% seen once.

The rearrangement joins TRBV7-9 to TRBJ2-7; TRBD1 matches 7 bases. Specimen: PBMCs. The sequence was collected from a man aged 30 to 39 in good health and CMV-seronegative. CDR3: CASSQVGGTGVEQYF. The CDR3 DNA reads as TGTGCCAGCAGCCAGGTTGGGGGAACAGGGGTCGAGCAGTACTTC. Full variable domain (rest looked up from reference TRBV7-9 and TRBJ2-7): DTGVSQNPRHKITKRGQNVTFRCDPISEHNRLYWYRQTLGQGPEFLTYFQNEAQLEKSRLLSDRFSAERPKGSFSTLEIQRTEQGDSAMYLCASSQVGGTGVEQYFGPGTRLTVT.